The T cell receptor (beta chain) under discussion was sequenced for a study of naive and memory T cell subsets. Trimming took 1 base from V and 6 from J, leaving 12 bases between them. The CDR3 contains 15 residues. Germline CDR1 LGHNA, CDR2 YNFKEQ. Both TRBC1 and TRBC2 were covered by a beta constant-region primer of two equimolar oligonucleotides. Four rounds of PCR amplified the ligated cDNA using nested alpha and beta constant-region primers plus SP2. TCRdb ran MiXCR on the UMI-ligation and nested PCR reads and lists one entry per CDR3 protein. The repertoire has 98,000 or so distinct CDR3 sequences, around 11% of them found once; the top ten carry around 0.13%. Points on this clonotype: As yet, its antigen is unknown.

Cells stained for CD3, CD4, CD8, CD45RA and CD27 were sorted into four subsets. General study points: A few larger clonotypes appeared in naive repertoires, especially CD8, possibly memory cells re-expressing CD45RA.

The chain uses TRBV4-2 and TRBJ1-4; D gene unclear. The sequenced sample was naive CD4+ T cells from blood. The sequence came from a human donor in good health. This CDR3 is CASSQAGVRDEKLFF. CDR3 DNA: TGTGCCAGCAGCCAAGCTGGGGTAAGAGATGAAAAACTGTTTTTT.